This T cell receptor (beta chain) is drawn from a study of shared clonotypes between healthy human individuals. Study-wide background: Donors had three CD4 naive, three CD4 memory, two CD8 naive and one CD8 memory plate apiece.

Turning to this clone: Its specificity is not known.

General study results and limits: Some clonotypes were shared by all four sorted-subset donors, while others were not shared. The non-shared ones had lower generation probabilities than the shared ones. Clonotype sharing among donors likely depends on sequencing depth.

Germline loops: CDR1 SQVTM, CDR2 ANQGSEA. The ends lost 5 bases at V and 0 bases at J; junction bases unmatched: 12. This CDR3 spans 16 amino acids. Sequencing was performed with immunoSEQ multiplex PCR; in TCRdb, only in-frame clones are kept and a portion is missing. The sample has some 240,000 clones; 60% to 70% are singletons. Sequencing was performed on memory CD4+ T cells sorted from blood. The subset: CD45RA-negative fraction. The chain employs TRBV29-1 and TRBJ1-1; TRBD1 matches at 7 bases. This TCR derives from a man aged 25-40 years in good health. CDR3 sequence (DNA): TGCAGCGTTCGTGTTTGGACAGGCGTTATGAACACTGAAGCTTTCTTT. Translation gives CSVRVWTGVMNTEAFF.